The 18 T cell receptor beta chains reported below all come from one sample, sequenced in a study of blood T cell repertoires in COVID-19. TCRdb keeps only in-frame clones here, not all; method: immunoSEQ multiplex PCR. The sample has some 100,000 clones; roughly nine tenths are singletons. The sequenced sample consisted of peripheral blood. The receptors come from a man in his 70s who had recovered from COVID-19.

There are a few counts of this clone. CDR3 nucleotides: TGTGCCAGCAGCTTATGGGGAGTAGCTGGCGAGCAGTACTTC. This gives the protein CASSLWGVAGEQYF. The chain is built from TRBV7-6 and TRBJ2-7; D possibly corresponds to TRBD2 (5 bases). CDR1 and CDR2 from the germline V gene are SGHVS and FNYEAQ. There are 14 residues in the CDR3. Trimming left V 2 bases short and J 6 bases short, with 14 bases between. The whole variable domain, remainder taken from reference TRBV7-6 and TRBJ2-7, is GAGVSQSPRYKVTKRGQDVALRCDPISGHVSLYWYRQALGQGPEFLTYFNYEAQQDKSGLPNDRFSAERPEGSISTLTIQRTEQRDSAMYRCASSLWGVAGEQYFGPGTRLTVT.

The chain couples TRBV9 to TRBJ2-3; D is perhaps TRBD1 (5 bases). The ends were cut back, 3 bases at V and 2 bases at J, with 10 bases in the middle. The CDR3 length is 14 residues. The germline V gene encodes CDR1 SGDLS and CDR2 YYNGEE. CDR3 DNA sequence: TGTGCCAGCAGCGAAGGACAAACCACAGATACGCAGTATTTT. Its translation: CASSEGQTTDTQYF.

J is TRBJ2-1 and V is TRBV11-1, with D perhaps matching TRBD2 (5 bases). The CDR3 consists of 13 residues. With 5 bases removed from V and 10 bases from J, the gap between germline ends came to 15 bases. Germline CDR1 and CDR2: SGHAT and FQDESV (reference sequence). In DNA form, the CDR3 reads TGTGCCAGCAGCCCCCAACTAGGCTTCGAGCAGTTCTTC. This gives the protein CASSPQLGFEQFF.

This clone was observed a handful of times. CDR3 DNA: TGTGCCAGCAGTGAAAGAGCGGGGGCGTTCGGCGGTGAGCAGTTCTTC. Amino acids: CASSERAGAFGGEQFF. This sequence joins TRBV2 and TRBJ2-1; 8 bases are shared with TRBD2. The V and J ends lost 2 bases and 9 bases, in that order; junction bases with no gene match: 12. In germline, CDR1 is SNHLY, CDR2 FYNNEI. This CDR3 comprises 16 residues.

The chain recombines TRBV25-1 with TRBJ2-7; tentatively, D is TRBD1 (6 bases). The germline V gene has CDR1 MGHDK and CDR2 SYGVNS. The CDR3 consists of 15 residues. V dropped 3 bases and J dropped 6 bases, with 18 bases sitting between them. The CDR3 sequence: CASSDRKGVSGEQYF. The CDR3, as DNA: TGTGCCAGCAGTGACAGAAAGGGGGTATCTGGCGAGCAGTACTTC.

V and J are TRBV9 and TRBJ2-1; 10 positions match TRBD2. Germline V gives CDR1 SGDLS, CDR2 YYNGEE. Trimming at V came to 6 bases and at J to 4 bases, leaving 7 bases not matched to a gene. The CDR3 has 15 residues. The CDR3 protein is CASTRTSGFYNEQFF. The CDR3 coding sequence is TGTGCCAGCACCCGGACTAGCGGATTTTACAATGAGCAGTTCTTC.

This chain uses TRBV13 with TRBJ2-1; D is unclear. CDR3 length: 16 amino acids. Germline assignment: CDR1 PRHDT and CDR2 FYEKMQ (reference sequence). Trimming pared 2 bases from V and 2 bases from J, leaving 13 bases between. The CDR3 spells CASSLNRVTTYNEQFF. The CDR3 bases are TGTGCCAGCAGCTTAAATCGGGTCACTACCTACAATGAGCAGTTCTTC.

V gene TRBV6-5 combines with J gene TRBJ1-6; TRBD1 is a possible D gene (5 bases). The CDR3 sequence is 13 residues long. CDR1 is MNHEY and CDR2 is SVGAGI in the germline V gene. V dropped 4 bases and J dropped 11 bases, with 12 bases sitting between them. CDR3 in amino acids: CASSFGGTAPLHF. The CDR3, as DNA: TGTGCCAGCAGTTTTGGAGGGACGGCACCCCTCCACTTT.

This rearrangement joins TRBV20-1 to TRBJ2-7; a weak D match, TRBD2 (6 bases). The CDR3 runs 14 residues. Looked up from germline, CDR1 is DFQATT and CDR2 is SNEGSKA (reference sequence). Trimming cost V 3 bases and J 3 bases, with 15 bases left between them. This CDR3 is CSASSSGRYYEQYF. The CDR3 region has the DNA TGCAGTGCTAGTTCCAGCGGGCGCTACTACGAGCAGTACTTC.

The chain uses TRBV6-6 and TRBJ1-2, with D perhaps TRBD1 (5 bases). This CDR3 has 12 residues. In germline, CDR1 is MNHNY, CDR2 SVGAGI (reference sequence). V lost 6 bases, J lost 4 bases, and 9 bases lay in between. As DNA, the CDR3 is TGTGCCAGCAGCCAGGGTACCTATGGCTACACCTTC. This codes for CASSQGTYGYTF.

The rearrangement joins TRBV5-1 to TRBJ2-1; D not resolved. The V gene's germline CDR1 is SGHRS and CDR2 YFSETQ. This CDR3 contains 12 residues. The germline V and J ends were trimmed by 5 bases and 4 bases, with 7 bases remaining between them. The CDR3 protein is CASSPNYNEQFF. CDR3 sequence (DNA): TGCGCCAGCAGTCCCAATTACAATGAGCAGTTCTTC.

The chain is built from TRBV5-4 and TRBJ2-1; the match to TRBD1 covers 8 bases. Germline V gene sequence: CDR1 SGHNT, CDR2 YYREEE (reference sequence). The CDR3 totals 15 residues. The V gene end was trimmed by 0 bases and the J gene end by 3 bases; junction bases not matched to a gene: 2. The CDR3 here is CASSLGQGHYNEQFF. CDR3 coding DNA: TGTGCCAGCAGCTTGGGACAGGGGCACTACAATGAGCAGTTCTTC.

This clone occurred once. This CDR3 is CATQPIQPQHF. In DNA form, the CDR3 reads TGTGCCACCCAACCTATTCAGCCCCAGCATTTT. The genes are TRBV24-1 and TRBJ1-5; no firm D call. The CDR3 contains 11 residues. Germline values: CDR1 KGHDR, CDR2 SFDVKD. Trimming stripped 9 bases from V and 6 bases from J, with 8 bases between.

The chain combines TRBV6-4 with TRBJ2-1, with D possibly being TRBD2 (6 bases). The V and J ends lost 8 bases and 2 bases respectively, with 16 bases between them. Germline CDR1 MRHNA, CDR2 SNTAGT. This CDR3 has 15 residues. The CDR3 region is CASGGTNTPYNEQFF. The CDR3, as DNA: TGTGCCAGCGGGGGGACGAACACCCCCTACAATGAGCAGTTCTTC.

The chain links TRBV18 to TRBJ2-5; D is unclear. Germline values: CDR1 KGHSH, CDR2 LQKENI. Trimming pared 2 bases from V and 4 bases from J, leaving 17 bases between. The CDR3 is made up of 16 amino acids. In DNA form, the CDR3 reads TGTGCCAGCTCACCAGCGTCCTCTAGAATGCGAGAGACCCAGTACTTC. It specifies CASSPASSRMRETQYF.

The chain couples TRBV4-1 to TRBJ1-1, with 9 bases lining up with TRBD1. In germline, CDR1 is MGHRA, CDR2 YSYEKL. The CDR3 totals 14 residues. V lost 4 bases, J lost 5 bases, and 5 bases stayed unmatched. The CDR3 here is CASSPGQGVTEAFF. The CDR3 DNA reads TGCGCCAGCAGCCCGGGACAGGGTGTTACTGAAGCTTTCTTT.

The genes are TRBV27 and TRBJ1-3; D is undetermined. The CDR3 loop spans 14 amino acids. Germline lookup yields CDR1 MNHEY and CDR2 SMNVEV (reference sequence). The germline V and J ends were trimmed by 4 bases and 2 bases, with 9 bases remaining between them. Here the CDR3 reads CASSSPGTGNTIYF. CDR3 DNA: TGTGCCAGCAGTTCCCCCGGGACTGGAAACACCATATATTTT.

This chain uses TRBV9 with TRBJ2-2, with D perhaps matching TRBD2 (5 bases). CDR3 length: 16 residues. Germline assignment: CDR1 SGDLS and CDR2 YYNGEE. V lost 3 bases and J lost 4, with 16 bases in between. CDR3 nucleotide sequence: TGTGCCAGCAGCGCCTTCGGTGCGGCGGGCACCGGGGAGCTGTTTTTT. Protein product: CASSAFGAAGTGELFF.